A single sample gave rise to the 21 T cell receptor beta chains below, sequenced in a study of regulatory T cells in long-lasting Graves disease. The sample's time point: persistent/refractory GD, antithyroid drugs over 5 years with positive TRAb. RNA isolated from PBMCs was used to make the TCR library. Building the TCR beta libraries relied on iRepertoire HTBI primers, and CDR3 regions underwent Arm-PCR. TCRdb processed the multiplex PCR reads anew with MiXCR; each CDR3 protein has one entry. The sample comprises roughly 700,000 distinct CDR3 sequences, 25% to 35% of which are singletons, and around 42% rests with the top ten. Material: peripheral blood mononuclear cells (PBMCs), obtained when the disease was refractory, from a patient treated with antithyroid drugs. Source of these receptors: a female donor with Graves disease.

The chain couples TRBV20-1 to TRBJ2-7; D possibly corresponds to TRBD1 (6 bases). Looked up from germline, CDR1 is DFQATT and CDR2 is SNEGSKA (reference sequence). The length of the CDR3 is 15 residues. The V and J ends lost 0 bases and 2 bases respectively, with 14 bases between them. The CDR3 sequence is CSAREPGQSPYEQYF. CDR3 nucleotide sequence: TGCAGTGCTAGAGAGCCAGGACAGTCCCCCTACGAGCAGTACTTC.

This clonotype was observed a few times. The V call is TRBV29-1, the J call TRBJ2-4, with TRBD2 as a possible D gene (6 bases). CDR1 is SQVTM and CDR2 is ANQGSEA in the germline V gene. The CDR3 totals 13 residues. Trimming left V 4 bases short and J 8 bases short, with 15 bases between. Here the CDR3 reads CSVGREAGYIQYF. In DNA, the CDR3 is TGCAGCGTTGGGAGGGAGGCTGGGTACATTCAGTACTTC.

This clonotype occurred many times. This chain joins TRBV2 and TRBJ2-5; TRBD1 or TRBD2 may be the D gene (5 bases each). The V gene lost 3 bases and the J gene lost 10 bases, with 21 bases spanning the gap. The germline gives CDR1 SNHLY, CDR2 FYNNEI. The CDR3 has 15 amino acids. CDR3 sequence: CASSDVQALRGSQYF. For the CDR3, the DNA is TGTGCCAGCAGTGATGTACAGGCACTAAGAGGGAGCCAGTACTTC.

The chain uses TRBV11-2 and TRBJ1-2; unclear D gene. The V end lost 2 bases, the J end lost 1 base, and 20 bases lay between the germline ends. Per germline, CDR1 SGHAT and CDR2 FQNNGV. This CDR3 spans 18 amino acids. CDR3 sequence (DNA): TGTGCCAGCAGCTTACAGGTTGGGTCCAGCTCAATTAACTATGGCTACACCTTC. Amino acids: CASSLQVGSSSINYGYTF.

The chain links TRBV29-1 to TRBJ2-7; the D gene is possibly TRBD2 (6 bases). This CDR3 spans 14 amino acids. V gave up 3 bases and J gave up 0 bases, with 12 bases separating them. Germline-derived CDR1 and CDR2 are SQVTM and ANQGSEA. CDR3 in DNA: TGCAGCGTTGACCGACTAGGGAGCTCCTACGAGCAGTACTTC. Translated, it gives CSVDRLGSSYEQYF.

CDR3 region: CAWLTGATEAFF. As DNA, the CDR3 is TGTGCCTGGCTGACCGGGGCCACTGAAGCTTTCTTT. The V call is TRBV30, the J call TRBJ1-1; a weak D match, TRBD1 (5 bases). The CDR3 contains 12 residues. Between the trimmed V and J ends, which lost 5 bases and 4 bases, there was a span of 11 bases. The V gene's germline CDR1 is GTSNPN and CDR2 SVGIG (reference sequence).

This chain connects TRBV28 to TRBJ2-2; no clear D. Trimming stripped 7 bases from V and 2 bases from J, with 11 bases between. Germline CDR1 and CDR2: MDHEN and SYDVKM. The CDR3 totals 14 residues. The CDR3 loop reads CASKSLANTGELFF. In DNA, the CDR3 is TGTGCCAGCAAGAGCCTGGCCAACACCGGGGAGCTGTTTTTT.

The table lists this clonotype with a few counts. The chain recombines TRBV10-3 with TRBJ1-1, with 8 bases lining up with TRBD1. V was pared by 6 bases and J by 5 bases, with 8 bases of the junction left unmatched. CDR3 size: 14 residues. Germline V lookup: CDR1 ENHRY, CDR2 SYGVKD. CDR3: CAISLQGGGTEAFF. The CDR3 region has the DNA TGTGCCATCAGCTTACAGGGGGGGGGGACTGAAGCTTTCTTT.

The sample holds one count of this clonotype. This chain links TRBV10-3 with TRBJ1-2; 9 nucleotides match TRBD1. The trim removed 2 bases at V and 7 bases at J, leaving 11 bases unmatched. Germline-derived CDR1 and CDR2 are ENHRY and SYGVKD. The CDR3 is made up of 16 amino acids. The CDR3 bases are TGTGCCATCAGTGAGGCCCGGGGGACAGGGAGCTTTGGCTACACCTTC. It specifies CAISEARGTGSFGYTF.

The CDR3 is CASSFRGADEQFF. The CDR3 DNA reads as TGTGCCAGCAGCTTCCGAGGGGCTGATGAGCAGTTCTTC. The chain uses TRBV9 and TRBJ2-1; either TRBD1 or TRBD2 may fit D (5 bases each). Germline CDR1 SGDLS, CDR2 YYNGEE. V was clipped by 4 bases and J by 8 bases, with 13 bases between them. The CDR3 covers 13 residues.

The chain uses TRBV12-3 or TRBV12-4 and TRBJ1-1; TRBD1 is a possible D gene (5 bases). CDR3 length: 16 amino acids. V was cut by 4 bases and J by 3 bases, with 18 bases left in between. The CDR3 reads CASSSRDGAEDTEAFF. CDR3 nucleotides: TGTGCCAGCAGTTCCCGTGACGGGGCTGAGGACACTGAAGCTTTCTTT.

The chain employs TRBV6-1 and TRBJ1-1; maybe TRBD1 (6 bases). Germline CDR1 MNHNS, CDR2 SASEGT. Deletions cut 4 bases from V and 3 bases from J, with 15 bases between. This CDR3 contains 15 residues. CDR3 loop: CASSAKTYRDTEAFF. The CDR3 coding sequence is TGTGCCAGCAGTGCAAAGACTTACAGGGACACTGAAGCTTTCTTT.

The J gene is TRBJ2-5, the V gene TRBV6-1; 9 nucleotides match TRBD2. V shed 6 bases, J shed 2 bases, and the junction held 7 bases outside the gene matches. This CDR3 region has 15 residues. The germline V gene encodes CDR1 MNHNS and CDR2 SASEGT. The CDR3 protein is CASRIGLARQETQYF. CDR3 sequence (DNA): TGTGCCAGCAGAATAGGACTAGCGCGACAAGAGACCCAGTACTTC.

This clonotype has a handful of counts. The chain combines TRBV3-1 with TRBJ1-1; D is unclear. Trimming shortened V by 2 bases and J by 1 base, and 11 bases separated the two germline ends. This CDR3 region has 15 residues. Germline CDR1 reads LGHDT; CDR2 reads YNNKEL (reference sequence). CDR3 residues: CASSQRSSENTEAFF. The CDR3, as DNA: TGTGCCAGCAGCCAAAGGTCGTCAGAGAACACTGAAGCTTTCTTT.

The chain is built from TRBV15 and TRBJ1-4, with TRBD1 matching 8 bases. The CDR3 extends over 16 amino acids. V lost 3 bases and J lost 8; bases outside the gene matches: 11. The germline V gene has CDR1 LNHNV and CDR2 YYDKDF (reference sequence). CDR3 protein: CATSSSDRGRREKLFF. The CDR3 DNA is TGTGCCACCAGCAGTTCAGACAGGGGAAGGCGGGAAAAACTGTTTTTT.

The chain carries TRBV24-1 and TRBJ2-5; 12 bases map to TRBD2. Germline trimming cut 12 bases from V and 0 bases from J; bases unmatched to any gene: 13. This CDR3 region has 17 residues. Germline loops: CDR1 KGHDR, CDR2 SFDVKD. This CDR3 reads CAPSQSGLAGHQETQYF. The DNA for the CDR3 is TGTGCCCCGTCCCAGTCCGGACTAGCGGGACACCAAGAGACCCAGTACTTC.

The CDR3 protein is CASSYGVGTGELFF. CDR3 in DNA: TGTGCCAGCAGTTACGGCGTGGGGACCGGGGAGCTGTTTTTT. The V call is TRBV6-2 or TRBV6-3, the J call TRBJ2-2; no clear D gene. In germline, CDR1 is MNHEY, CDR2 SVGEGT. With 2 bases removed from V and 5 bases from J, the gap between germline ends came to 9 bases. The CDR3 extends over 14 amino acids.

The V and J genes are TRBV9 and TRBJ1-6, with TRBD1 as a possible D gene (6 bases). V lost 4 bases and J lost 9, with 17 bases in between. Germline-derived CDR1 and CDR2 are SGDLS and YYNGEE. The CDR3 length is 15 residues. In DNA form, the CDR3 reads TGTGCCAGCAGCCCCCGGACAGAGGGCTTTTCACCCCTCCACTTT. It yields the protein CASSPRTEGFSPLHF.

CDR3 nucleotide sequence: TGTGCCAGCGCCCAGGGAGGACAAGAGACCCAGTACTTC. Translated, it gives CASAQGGQETQYF. This chain links TRBV6-2 or TRBV6-3 with TRBJ2-5, with D possibly being TRBD2 (6 bases). V shed 8 bases and J shed 2 bases, with 12 bases lying between them. This CDR3 region has 13 residues. From germline, CDR1 is MNHEY and CDR2 SVGEGT.

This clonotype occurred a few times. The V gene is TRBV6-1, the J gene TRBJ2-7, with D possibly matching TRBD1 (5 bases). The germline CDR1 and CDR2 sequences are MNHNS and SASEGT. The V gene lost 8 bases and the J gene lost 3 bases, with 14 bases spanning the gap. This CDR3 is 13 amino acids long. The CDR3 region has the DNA TGTGCCAGCGGCCAAGTGGGGCTCTACGAGCAGTACTTC. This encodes CASGQVGLYEQYF.

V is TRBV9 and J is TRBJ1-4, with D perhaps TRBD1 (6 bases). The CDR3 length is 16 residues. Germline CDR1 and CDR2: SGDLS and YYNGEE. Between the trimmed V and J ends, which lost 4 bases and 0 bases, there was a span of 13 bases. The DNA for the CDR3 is TGTGCCAGCAGCCCGAGGGGGACTGCAACTAATGAAAAACTGTTTTTT. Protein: CASSPRGTATNEKLFF. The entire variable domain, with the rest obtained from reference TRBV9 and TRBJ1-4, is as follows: DSGVTQTPKHLITATGQRVTLRCSPRSGDLSVYWYQQSLDQGLQFLIQYYNGEERAKGNILERFSAQQFPDLHSELNLSSLELGDSALYFCASSPRGTATNEKLFFGSGTQLSVL.